This T cell receptor (beta chain) was observed in a study of T cell responses to AZD1222 COVID-19 vaccine. Deletions cut 2 bases from V and 4 bases from J, with 12 bases between. CDR1 is LNHDA and CDR2 is SQIVND in the germline V gene (reference sequence). The CDR3 extends over 15 amino acids. The table came from immunoSEQ multiplex PCR; TCRdb's copy has only in-frame clones and leaves some out. The sample has 100,000 to 150,000 clones, around 90% seen once. Sequenced material: peripheral blood, taken on day 0 of AZD1222 vaccination. V usage is TRBV19 and J usage is TRBJ1-5; TRBD1 might be the D (5 bases). This sequence originates from an adult in good health. The CDR3, as DNA: TGTGCCAGTAGTATACTTTCGGGGGGGAATCAGCCCCAGCATTTT. This translates into CASSILSGGNQPQHF.